This passage covers 9 T cell receptor beta chains from one sample sequenced in a study of CD8 T cells in ankylosing spondylitis. TCRdb independently ran MiXCR on the 5' RACE reads; one entry per CDR3 protein. The sample shows 55,000 or so distinct CDR3 sequences, 7.4% of them seen only once. Material for sequencing was blood, either unsorted or a sorted T cell fraction (not recorded which). The origin of the receptors is a female donor with ankylosing spondylitis or in good health (not recorded which).

The table lists this clonotype with many counts. The V call is TRBV7-2, the J call TRBJ2-3; 8 bases match TRBD1. The CDR3 has 14 residues. V lost 7 bases, J lost 6 bases, and 9 bases stayed unmatched. The germline CDR1 and CDR2 sequences are SGHTA and FQGNSA. CDR3 residues: CASNQGALWDTQYF. CDR3 coding DNA: TGTGCCAGCAACCAGGGGGCTCTGTGGGATACGCAGTATTTT.

This clonotype was observed many times. The chain is built from TRBV5-1 and TRBJ2-1; D unclear. Trimming pared 2 bases from V and 10 bases from J, leaving 10 bases between. Per germline, CDR1 SGHRS and CDR2 YFSETQ. The CDR3 has 12 amino acids. CDR3 DNA: TGCGCCAGCAGCTTAATGTCCGGGGAGCAGTTCTTC. Its protein is CASSLMSGEQFF.

This clonotype was recorded at least ten times. The chain joins TRBV20-1 to TRBJ2-1, with 11 bases fitting TRBD2. Germline-derived CDR1 and CDR2 are DFQATT and SNEGSKA (reference sequence). J lost 4 bases, V lost 2 bases, and 7 bases had no gene match. This CDR3 spans 16 amino acids. CDR3 region: CSARLRLAGSYNEQFF. The CDR3 DNA follows: TGCAGTGCTAGACTTCGACTAGCGGGGTCTTACAATGAGCAGTTCTTC.

This clonotype was observed many times. This chain links TRBV12-3 or TRBV12-4 with TRBJ2-7; 7 nucleotides agree with TRBD2. The junction had 6 bases not matched to a gene; V was cut back by 3 bases and J by 4 bases. This CDR3 contains 14 residues. The CDR3 loop reads CASSLAAGSYEQYF. The CDR3 DNA follows: TGTGCCAGCAGTTTGGCAGCGGGGAGTTACGAGCAGTACTTC.

This clonotype was found many times. This chain joins TRBV2 and TRBJ2-1; D not resolved. CDR1 SNHLY and CDR2 FYNNEI come from the germline V gene. Trimming took 7 bases from V and 0 from J, leaving 10 bases between them. This CDR3 comprises 14 residues. CDR3 coding DNA: TGTGCCAGCACCCAGGAGAGCTCCTACAATGAGCAGTTCTTC. Protein sequence: CASTQESSYNEQFF.

The chain recombines TRBV5-1 with TRBJ2-4; no reliable D call. The germline V and J ends were trimmed by 0 bases and 5 bases, with 6 bases remaining between them. This CDR3 is built from 13 residues. In germline, CDR1 is SGHRS, CDR2 YFSETQ. The CDR3 reads CASSLGKENIQYF. In DNA, the CDR3 is TGCGCCAGCAGCTTGGGCAAGGAAAACATTCAGTACTTC. Together with reference TRBV5-1 and TRBJ2-4, the CDR3 gives the full variable domain: KAGVTQTPRYLIKTRGQQVTLSCSPISGHRSVSWYQQTPGQGLQFLFEYFSETQRNKGNFPGRFSGRQFSNSRSEMNVSTLELGDSALYLCASSLGKENIQYFGAGTRLSVL.

This chain uses TRBV29-1 with TRBJ1-1; D remains unclear. V dropped 7 bases and J dropped 0 bases, with 18 bases sitting between them. Germline V gene sequence: CDR1 SQVTM, CDR2 ANQGSEA. The CDR3 extends over 15 amino acids. CDR3 sequence: CSAAVSTTMNTEAFF. The CDR3 DNA is TGCAGCGCTGCCGTTTCGACTACAATGAACACTGAAGCTTTCTTT.

The table lists this clonotype with many counts. This chain uses TRBV12-3 or TRBV12-4 with TRBJ1-3; 10 bases line up with TRBD1. V was clipped by 6 bases and J by 0 bases; unmatched bases: 5. The CDR3 is 16 amino acids. CDR3 sequence (DNA): TGTGCCAGCAGCCGACAGGGGGCAGTCTCTGGAAACACCATATATTTT. It encodes CASSRQGAVSGNTIYF.

This clonotype showed up many times. The chain links TRBV29-1 to TRBJ1-2; D is unresolved. This CDR3 is 13 amino acids long. The germline V gene encodes CDR1 SQVTM and CDR2 ANQGSEA. Trimming cost V 6 bases and J 3 bases, with 14 bases left between them. In nucleotides, the CDR3 is TGCAGCGTCCCGGACCGGAGGGACTATGGCTACACCTTC. Translation gives CSVPDRRDYGYTF.